This T cell receptor (beta chain) is from a study of T cell repertoires in cytomegalovirus infection. Study at large: Carrying CMV and the relevant HLA type showed in public TCR beta signatures.

Findings and caveats of the study: Carriers of CMV and the relevant HLA type were discriminated by public TCR beta frequency. The ex vivo response was dominated by HLA-C-restricted CMV-specific TCR beta clonotypes.

This clonotype was picked up many times. Antigen: not known. The V end lost 3 bases, the J end lost 4 bases, and 7 bases lay between the germline ends. Germline V gene lookup returns CDR1 SGHVS and CDR2 FQNEAQ. The length of the CDR3 is 14 residues. TCRdb re-called the reads through MiXCR, storing one row per CDR3 protein. The table shows around 130,000 distinct CDR3 sequences, with approximately 9.2% occurring only once. This chain connects TRBV7-8 to TRBJ1-6; no clear D. The receptor's source is a human donor in good health (CMV status not recorded). Some clones in this sample may be carry-over from other donors' samples. The sequenced material came from PBMCs. The CDR3 coding sequence is TGTGCCAGCAGCTTTGACCGTTATAATTCACCCCTCCACTTT. As protein: CASSFDRYNSPLHF.